This T cell receptor (beta chain) was documented in a study of beta chain features in type 1 diabetes. In total, each donor contributed a single heparinised blood draw that averaged about 120 mL. It was via CD45RO/CCR7/CD25/CD127/CD95/CD27 that CD4+ naive, central memory, regulatory and stem cell-like memory cells were sorted. As for this clone: Its specificity is unknown.

Regarding the study as a whole: PCR may have favored shorter templates equally in patients and controls. Shortening that was moderate but significant affected the TCRB CDR3s of Type 1 diabetes patients in all four CD4+ subsets. Individuals with type 1 diabetes displayed fewer insertions and more deletions at VDJ junctions.

Trimming removed 0 bases at V and 3 bases at J, with 5 bases between. Germline-derived CDR1 and CDR2 are SGHNT and YYREEE (reference sequence). The CDR3 sequence is 13 residues long. As every portion of the isolated RNA was reverse transcribed, the sequencing read expressed TCRB transcripts. Only in-frame clones appear in the TCRdb table, and some are missing; sequencing was by immunoSEQ multiplex PCR. The table records over 40,000 clones, 66% of them present only once. This chain links TRBV5-4 with TRBJ2-3; D remains unclear. The sequenced sample consisted of Tregs from blood. This sequence originates from a man aged 25-40 years with type 1 diabetes. Some clones in this sample may be carry-over from other donors' samples. The DNA of the CDR3 is TGTGCCAGCAGCTTGGGCGGTACAGATACGCAGTATTTT. As protein: CASSLGGTDTQYF.